The TCR beta chain described here comes from a study of CD8 T cells in ankylosing spondylitis. Study-wide results and limits: According to the report, clones linked to the disease were significantly enriched in matched synovial fluid samples taken from ankylosing spondylitis patients. Previously reported in reactive arthritis synovial fluid and blood were some of the motif variants.

One entry per CDR3 protein results from TCRdb running MiXCR on the 5' RACE reads. The data hold 150,000 to 200,000 distinct CDR3 sequences, with under 15% observed a single time. This clonotype was picked up many times. Its antigen is currently unknown. The ends were cut back, 0 bases at V and 0 bases at J, with 9 bases in the middle. CDR3 length equals 15 residues. Germline V gene lookup returns CDR1 DFQATT and CDR2 SNEGSKA (reference sequence). The rearrangement links TRBV20-1 to TRBJ1-3, with D maybe TRBD1 (5 bases). The sample was blood, either unsorted or a sorted T cell fraction (not recorded which). The clonotype originates from a female donor with ankylosing spondylitis or in good health (not recorded which). The CDR3 DNA follows: TGCAGTGCTAGAGATGCCACAGGCTCTGGAAACACCATATATTTT. Translating it yields CSARDATGSGNTIYF.